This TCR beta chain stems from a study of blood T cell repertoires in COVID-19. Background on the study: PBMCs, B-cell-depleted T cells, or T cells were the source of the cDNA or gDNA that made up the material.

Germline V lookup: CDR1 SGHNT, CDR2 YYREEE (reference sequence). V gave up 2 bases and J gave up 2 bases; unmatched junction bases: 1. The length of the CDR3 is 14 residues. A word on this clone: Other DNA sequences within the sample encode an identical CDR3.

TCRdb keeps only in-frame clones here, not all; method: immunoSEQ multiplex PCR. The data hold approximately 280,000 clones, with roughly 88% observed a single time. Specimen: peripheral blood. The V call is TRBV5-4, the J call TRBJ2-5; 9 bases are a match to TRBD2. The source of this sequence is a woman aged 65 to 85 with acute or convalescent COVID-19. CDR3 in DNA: TGTGCCAGCAGCTTAGCGGGGGGACAAGAGACCCAGTACTTC. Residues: CASSLAGGQETQYF.